This T cell receptor (beta chain) was identified in a study of T cell repertoires in cytomegalovirus infection. Study-wide context: Public TCR beta signatures were indicative of both CMV infection and a matching HLA type.

The germline V gene has CDR1 DFQATT and CDR2 SNEGSKA (reference sequence). CDR3 length: 10 amino acids. Germline trimming cut 3 bases from V and 12 bases from J; bases unmatched to any gene: 3. As concerns this clonotype: Its target is not known.

TCRdb ran MiXCR on the reads and lists one entry per CDR3 protein. The repertoire holds about half a million distinct CDR3 sequences, with roughly 46% as singletons. Study findings and constraints: CMV carriers with the relevant HLA were identified by cumulative public TCR beta family frequency. Within the response measured ex vivo, HLA-C-restricted CMV-specific TCR beta clonotypes were dominant.

Source: cultured PBMCs, taken from culture after CMV antigen stimulation. The TCR comes from a human donor in good health (CMV status not recorded). Some clones in this sample may be carry-over from other donors' samples. The rearrangement uses TRBV20-1 and TRBJ1-2; 8 bases agree with TRBD1. The CDR3: CSASGTGHTF. CDR3 sequence (DNA): TGCAGTGCTAGCGGGACAGGTCACACCTTC.